This T cell receptor (beta chain) appears in the sequencing data of a study of shared clonotypes between healthy human individuals (dated by TCRdb to 2018 to 2020). For the wider study: A couple of women and a few men aged 18 to 49 years were included in the cohort. To estimate repertoire size and how much clonotypes are shared between individuals, the study performed deep sequencing of blood TCR repertoires from 4 to 6 healthy adults. To increase sequencing depth and limit assay-specific biases, TCR repertoire library preparation and sequencing were carried out by different laboratories using diverse techniques. Each donor's leukapheresis produced roughly between roughly 0.85 and 9.5 billion PBMCs.

Using the deep immunoSEQ assay, TCR CDR3 regions were amplified from genomic DNA by multiplex PCR. For each cell subset, the extracted genomic DNA was distributed evenly across all wells of several immunoSEQ 96-well plates, and each plate served as one replicate. Each replicate PCR for unsorted PBMC received 300 to 350 ng genomic DNA, equal to approximately 30,000 T cell genomes. Unsorted PBMC genomic DNA was sequenced across ten immunoSEQ deep assay plates. The purified libraries were quantified using a Qubit 3.0 fluorometer, sized with a Bioanalyzer 2100, and then quantified again using the KAPA Library Quantification kit. Every immunoSEQ 96-well plate was sequenced on a dedicated single-read 150-cycle Illumina NextSeq 550 flow cell. Turning to the authors' computational methods: Because the immunoSEQ output included only junctional sequences and no quality scores, the filtering could not be the same as the filtering used for full-length reads. Sequences were annotated with PyIR, a Python wrapper for IgBLAST v1.9, and V/J genes and CDR3 were assigned using IMGT germline references. Reads were removed for weak V/J assignments (E-value above 1e-6), missing CDR3, stop codons, out-of-frame junctions, or ambiguous translated residues. A V3J clonotype was defined by an identical inferred V gene, J gene, and CDR3 amino acid sequence. Percentage overlap between repertoires was computed as shared unique clonotypes divided by the size of the smaller repertoire. Repertoire richness was assessed with RTK rarefaction, the Chao1 estimator, and Recon v2.1 estimates of unobserved clonotypes. Entries here come from immuneACCESS through TCRdb and include only in-frame sequences with V and J called. Some clones fail to appear in such tables; in the studies checked, an unresolved V gene covers under half of the shortfall, and the cause of the remainder is unknown. That table gives V, J and clone size, and the DNA gave D and trimming. This sample is represented by 450,000 to 500,000 clones; more than 65% of them were singletons. About 13% of the sample is held by the ten biggest clonotypes.

V sheds 1 base and J sheds 3 bases, leaving 1 base between their ends. Taken from the germline V gene, the CDR1 and CDR2 loops are SGHAT and FQNNGV. From the cysteine through the phenylalanine, the CDR3 covers 13 amino acids. Only the CDR3 portion is preserved as DNA: 39 bases, with reading frame beginning at the first base. Overall study outcomes, separate from this receptor: Only blood was sampled, and tissue TCR repertoires likely differ from those in blood. The genetic and exposure-history diversity represented was limited by the small number of donors. Based on pairwise subsampling, the degree of clonotype sharing among donors was expected to be affected by sequencing depth.

Donors were healthy HIV-negative adults with no recently reported acute infections or vaccinations. Every donor was a Caucasian adult living in Nashville, Tennessee, USA. For unsorted samples, 90 million or so PBMCs were counted and genomic DNA was extracted with the QIAamp DNA Blood Mini kit. Blood was obtained by leukapheresis, after which PBMCs were separated by Ficoll-Histopaque density gradient centrifugation and cryopreserved in liquid nitrogen vapor phase. Note on this clone: Its antigen remains unidentified. Qualities for individual bases were not recorded, and no much larger clone is one base off.

The receptor chain draws on TRBV11-2 and TRBJ2-6; no D gene can be assigned with confidence. What was sequenced was PBMCs. This clonotype was obtained from a woman in her 40s in good health. Some clones in this sample may be carry-over from other donors' samples. CDR3 protein: CASSLGGANVLTF. The nucleotide sequence reads as follows: TGTGCCAGCAGCTTAGGTGGGGCCAACGTCCTGACTTTC.